What follows describes a single T cell receptor (beta chain). The assay was immunoSEQ multiplex PCR, and TCRdb's table has in-frame clones only and misses some. Of roughly 100,000 clones detected, about 92% appear once; the ten largest clones hold 17%. These data are taken from a study of blood T cell repertoires in COVID-19. The CDR3 has 15 residues. The V gene's germline CDR1 is SEHNR and CDR2 FQNEAQ (reference sequence). V lost 0 bases, J lost 3 bases, and 2 bases stayed unmatched. The V call is TRBV7-9, the J call TRBJ1-5, with 7 bases lining up with TRBD1. The sequence came from a woman at least 80 years old in a cohort sampled during active COVID-19. The sample comprised peripheral blood. DNA for the CDR3: TGTGCCAGCAGCTTAGCAGGACAGGTCAATCAGCCCCAGCATTTT. This sequence encodes CASSLAGQVNQPQHF.